The present TCR beta chain was sequenced within a study of T cells in Graves' hyperthyroidism and ophthalmopathy. TCR beta CDR3 sequences were amplified from RNA transcripts. The TCR CDR3 was amplified in a first-round RT-PCR using the HTBI primer set. TCRdb re-analysed the multiplex PCR reads in MiXCR, keeping a single row per CDR3 protein. The table lists 150,000 to 200,000 distinct CDR3 sequences, just under 9.5% of them singletons, with around 20% in the top ten. CDR1 is SGHTA, CDR2 FQGNSA, per germline. The CDR3 loop spans 15 amino acids. The junction had 7 bases not matched to a gene; V was cut back by 5 bases and J by 3 bases. Uncontrolled infections, other autoimmune diseases, pregnancy or lactation led to exclusion of patients.

The source is a woman between 18 and 29 years old with Graves' hyperthyroidism that later progressed to Graves' ophthalmopathy. Sequencing input: blood. The chain couples TRBV7-2 to TRBJ1-2, with 9 bases that match TRBD1. DNA for the CDR3: TGTGCCAGCAGCCCTTGGACAGGGGTGGACTATGGCTACACCTTC. It specifies CASSPWTGVDYGYTF.